This TCR beta chain was recovered during a study of Ad26.COV2.S vaccination and SARS-CoV-2 variants. This sample's treatment: roughly 18 received Ad26.COV2.S at low or high dose, single or two shots; five or six received placebo; per-sample allocation not given. Specimens were obtained on day 63 following the first vaccine or placebo injection. Assay used: immunoSEQ multiplex PCR; TCRdb lists only in-frame clones, some missing. The repertoire consists of around 300,000 clones, with 85% to 90% occurring once and the leading ten covering about 5.4%. Trimming pared 4 bases from V and 2 bases from J, leaving 14 bases between. The CDR3 extends over 15 amino acids. The germline V gene encodes CDR1 MGHRA and CDR2 YSYEKL.

Specimen: peripheral blood, collected in a trial of Ad26.COV2.S vaccine versus placebo. The chain has TRBV4-1 and TRBJ1-2; D is unresolved. The receptor's source is a person between 18 and 65 years old who received the Ad26.COV2.S COVID-19 vaccine or a placebo. Here the CDR3 reads CASSPTRSVNYGYTF. The CDR3 DNA reads as TGCGCCAGCAGCCCCACGCGCTCGGTAAACTATGGCTACACCTTC.